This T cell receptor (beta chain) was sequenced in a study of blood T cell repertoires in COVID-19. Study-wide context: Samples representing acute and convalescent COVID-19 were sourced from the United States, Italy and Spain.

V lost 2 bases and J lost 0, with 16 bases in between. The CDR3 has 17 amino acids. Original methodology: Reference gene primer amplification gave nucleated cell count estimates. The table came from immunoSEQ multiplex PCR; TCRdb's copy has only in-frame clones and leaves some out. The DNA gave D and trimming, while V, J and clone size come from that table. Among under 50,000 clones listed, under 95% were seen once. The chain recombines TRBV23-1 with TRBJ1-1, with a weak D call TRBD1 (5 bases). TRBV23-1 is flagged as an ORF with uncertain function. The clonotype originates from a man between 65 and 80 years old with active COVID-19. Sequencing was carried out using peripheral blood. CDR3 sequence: CASSQPGGKGLNTEAFF. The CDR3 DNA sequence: TGCGCCAGCAGTCAACCGGGGGGGAAGGGACTGAACACTGAAGCTTTCTTT.